These 22 T cell receptor beta chains were all obtained from the same sample, sequenced in a study of T cell changes during pregnancy in multiple sclerosis. Clones were read by immunoSEQ multiplex PCR, and TCRdb kept only the in-frame ones, dropping some. The sample lists approximately 21,000 clones, roughly 80% seen once, with 15% to 18% in the top ten. Sequencing was performed on CD8+ T cells from peripheral blood mononuclear cells, taken in the first trimester of pregnancy. These receptors came from a female donor in good health, enrolled as a control in a pregnancy study.

The chain has TRBV27 and TRBJ1-1; D gene ambiguous. The CDR3 totals 13 residues. Trimming removed 2 bases at V and 1 base at J, with 5 bases between. The germline V gene encodes CDR1 MNHEY and CDR2 SMNVEV (reference sequence). The CDR3 loop reads CASSLSENTEAFF. CDR3 nucleotides: TGTGCCAGCAGTTTAAGCGAGAACACTGAAGCTTTCTTT.

V usage is TRBV15 and J usage is TRBJ2-1, with D unresolved. The germline V and J ends were trimmed by 0 bases and 10 bases, with 16 bases remaining between them. The CDR3 totals 15 residues. The germline V gene has CDR1 LNHNV and CDR2 YYDKDF (reference sequence). This CDR3 is CATSRDLQVLREQFF. In DNA form, the CDR3 reads TGTGCCACCAGCAGAGATTTGCAGGTTCTAAGGGAGCAGTTCTTC.

The V gene is TRBV2, the J gene TRBJ2-1; 9 bases fit TRBD2. V shed 8 bases, J shed 0 bases, and the junction held 5 bases outside the gene matches. The CDR3 is 15 residues long. Germline CDR1 is SNHLY and CDR2 is FYNNEI. The CDR3 sequence: CASQSGGSSYNEQFF. CDR3 nucleotide sequence: TGTGCCAGCCAGAGCGGGGGGAGCTCCTACAATGAGCAGTTCTTC. The whole variable domain, remainder taken from reference TRBV2 and TRBJ2-1, is EPEVTQTPSHQVTQMGQEVILRCVPISNHLYFYWYRQILGQKVEFLVSFYNNEISEKSEIFDDQFSVERPDGSNFTLKIRSTKLEDSAMYFCASQSGGSSYNEQFFGPGTRLTVL.

CDR3 nucleotides: TGTGCCAGCAGTGAAGAGGGGGCGTCGAGCTACGAGCAGTACTTC. Translating it yields CASSEEGASSYEQYF. The J gene is TRBJ2-7, the V gene TRBV6-1; 7 positions agree with TRBD1. CDR1 is MNHNS and CDR2 is SASEGT in the germline V gene. This CDR3 has 15 amino acids. Trimming cost V 1 base and J 3 bases; bases outside gene matches: 6.

CDR3 region: CASMGQENPYEQYF. In nucleotides, the CDR3 is TGTGCCAGCATGGGGCAGGAAAATCCCTACGAGCAGTACTTC. The chain is built from TRBV9 and TRBJ2-7; TRBD1 might be the D (5 bases). CDR1 and CDR2 from the germline V gene are SGDLS and YYNGEE. The V gene lost 6 bases and the J gene lost 2 bases, with 15 bases spanning the gap. The CDR3 consists of 14 residues.

This chain uses TRBV4-1 with TRBJ2-4, with 9 positions matching TRBD2. Germline CDR1 reads MGHRA; CDR2 reads YSYEKL. J was trimmed by 1 base and V by 1 base; bases with no gene match: 2. This CDR3 has 16 amino acids. The CDR3: CASSQAAGGAKNIQYF. The CDR3, as DNA: TGCGCCAGCAGCCAAGCAGCGGGAGGTGCCAAAAACATTCAGTACTTC.

This clone was counted a few times. This chain uses TRBV7-9 with TRBJ2-4; 7 bases are a match to TRBD2. The CDR3 has 14 residues. In germline, CDR1 is SEHNR, CDR2 FQNEAQ (reference sequence). The trim removed 4 bases at V and 5 bases at J, leaving 5 bases unmatched. The CDR3: CASSSRDYENIQYF. Here the CDR3 DNA reads TGTGCCAGCAGCTCTAGGGACTACGAAAACATTCAGTACTTC.

The V gene is TRBV6-1, the J gene TRBJ2-7; TRBD1 agrees at 10 bases. This CDR3 is built from 15 residues. From germline, CDR1 is MNHNS and CDR2 SASEGT. J was trimmed by 2 bases and V by 8 bases; bases with no gene match: 9. CDR3: CASSTLGQGAYEQYF. CDR3 in DNA: TGTGCCAGCTCCACCCTAGGACAGGGGGCCTACGAGCAGTACTTC.

The CDR3, as DNA: TGTGCCAGCAGCCCCACCACAGGGTGGGGCTACACCTTC. As protein: CASSPTTGWGYTF. This chain connects TRBV7-2 to TRBJ1-2, with D tentatively TRBD1 (6 bases). V dropped 5 bases and J dropped 8 bases, with 15 bases sitting between them. The CDR3 contains 13 residues. Germline V gene lookup returns CDR1 SGHTA and CDR2 FQGNSA.

This clone was detected only once. The genes are TRBV18 and TRBJ1-5, with D tentatively TRBD1 (5 bases). The CDR3 has 14 amino acids. Trimming cost V 4 bases and J 6 bases, with 13 bases left between them. The germline V gene has CDR1 KGHSH and CDR2 LQKENI. CDR3 DNA sequence: TGTGCCAGCTCACTGGACACATGGGGTCAGCCCCAGCATTTT. Protein: CASSLDTWGQPQHF.

The chain has TRBV27 and TRBJ1-2; weak D call: TRBD1 (5 bases). V dropped 3 bases and J dropped 2 bases, with 16 bases sitting between them. CDR3 length: 16 amino acids. In germline, CDR1 is MNHEY, CDR2 SMNVEV (reference sequence). CDR3 amino acids: CASSFLTDQKNYGYTF. As DNA, the CDR3 is TGTGCCAGCAGTTTCCTGACAGACCAAAAAAACTATGGCTACACCTTC.

The V gene is TRBV5-1, the J gene TRBJ2-7; D call uncertain. Germline CDR1 reads SGHRS; CDR2 reads YFSETQ. The CDR3 covers 14 residues. The ends were cut back, 0 bases at V and 0 bases at J, with 7 bases in the middle. In DNA, the CDR3 is TGCGCCAGCAGCTTGGACTCCGTCTCCTACGAGCAGTACTTC. It yields the protein CASSLDSVSYEQYF.

The V and J genes are TRBV5-4 and TRBJ2-7, with 7 nucleotides matching TRBD1. CDR3 length equals 18 residues. V was clipped by 0 bases and J by 5 bases; unmatched bases: 17. CDR1 and CDR2 from the germline V gene are SGHNT and YYREEE (reference sequence). The CDR3 loop reads CASSLGTGMTGKTNEQYF. The CDR3 DNA sequence: TGTGCCAGCAGCTTGGGGACCGGCATGACAGGGAAGACGAACGAGCAGTACTTC.

This chain joins TRBV5-1 and TRBJ1-3, with D unresolved. Germline CDR1 SGHRS, CDR2 YFSETQ. The CDR3 loop spans 14 amino acids. Trimming shortened V by 7 bases and J by 4 bases, and 15 bases separated the two germline ends. The DNA of the CDR3 is TGCGCCAGCGGAGTCGAGGGATCAGGAAACACCATATATTTT. Amino acid sequence: CASGVEGSGNTIYF.

The CDR3 sequence: CASSLRANTGELFF. CDR3 in DNA: TGTGCCAGCAGCTTGCGGGCAAACACCGGGGAGCTGTTTTTT. This chain uses TRBV11-1 with TRBJ2-2, with D possibly being TRBD2 (5 bases). With 3 bases removed from V and 2 bases from J, the gap between germline ends came to 7 bases. Germline V gene data show CDR1 as SGHAT and CDR2 as FQDESV (reference sequence). The CDR3 is 14 residues long.

This clone has a handful of counts. The V call is TRBV6-4, the J call TRBJ2-3; possible D gene TRBD1, 7 bases. The germline V and J ends were trimmed by 2 bases and 3 bases, with 12 bases remaining between them. CDR1 MRHNA and CDR2 SNTAGT come from the germline V gene. CDR3 length: 15 amino acids. CDR3 amino acids: CASSDRSGGTDTQYF. The CDR3 coding sequence is TGTGCCAGCAGTGACCGGTCAGGGGGGACAGATACGCAGTATTTT.

This sequence joins TRBV10-3 and TRBJ1-5, with TRBD1 identical over 10 bases. Germline V gives CDR1 ENHRY, CDR2 SYGVKD. This CDR3 has 16 residues. Trimming cost V 2 bases and J 6 bases; bases outside gene matches: 7. CDR3 in DNA: TGTGCCATCAGTGAGGGGGACAGGGGCGGGATTCAGCCCCAGCATTTT. Translation: CAISEGDRGGIQPQHF.

This clone appeared a few times. Its ends do not fully match the called genes, so a read error is possible. The rearrangement links TRBV7-8 to TRBJ1-4, with D possibly matching TRBD1 (5 bases). The CDR3 totals 13 residues. Germline CDR1 and CDR2: SGHVS and FQNEAQ. CDR3 nucleotide sequence: TGTGCCAGCAGTCAGGGATATCTTCAATCCCCCATTTTT. This codes for CASSQGYLQSPIF.

This clone was seen once. The V gene is TRBV6-4, the J gene TRBJ2-2, with a possible D match to TRBD2 (6 bases). Germline loops: CDR1 MRHNA, CDR2 SNTAGT. This CDR3 has 17 amino acids. Trimming cost V 4 bases and J 0 bases, with 15 bases left between them. The CDR3 protein is CASSAGGVTTNTGELFF. The CDR3 DNA is TGTGCCAGCAGTGCGGGCGGGGTGACAACGAACACCGGGGAGCTGTTTTTT.

CDR3 loop: CAIPEEGQGFYGYTF. Here the CDR3 DNA reads TGTGCCATCCCCGAGGAGGGACAGGGTTTCTATGGCTACACCTTC. J is TRBJ1-2 and V is TRBV2; TRBD1 matches 9 bases. CDR1 and CDR2 (germline): SNHLY, FYNNEI. There are 15 residues in the CDR3. V was clipped by 10 bases and J by 4 bases; unmatched bases: 13. The full variable domain, in which reference TRBV2 and TRBJ1-2 provide the parts outside the CDR3, is EPEVTQTPSHQVTQMGQEVILRCVPISNHLYFYWYRQILGQKVEFLVSFYNNEISEKSEIFDDQFSVERPDGSNFTLKIRSTKLEDSAMYFCAIPEEGQGFYGYTFGSGTRLTVV.

In this sample, this clone turned up a few times. The V gene is TRBV2, the J gene TRBJ1-1, with 7 bases aligning to TRBD1. J lost 11 bases, V lost 4 bases, and 7 bases had no gene match. The CDR3 runs 12 residues. Germline CDR1 SNHLY, CDR2 FYNNEI. CDR3 nucleotide sequence: TGTGCCAGCAGTGTAGGAGACAGGGTGGCTTTCTTT. Encoded protein: CASSVGDRVAFF.

This clone was counted a few times. This may stem from a read error, because a much larger clone lies one nucleotide away. This chain connects TRBV6-1 to TRBJ2-3; 9 bases match TRBD2. CDR3 length: 14 residues. Germline CDR1 and CDR2: MNHNS and SASEGT. J gave up 2 bases and V 4 bases, and 1 base lay outside the gene matches. CDR3 in amino acids: CASSGTSATDTQYF. In DNA form, the CDR3 reads TGTGCCAGCAGTGGGACTAGCGCCACAGATACGCAGTATTTT.